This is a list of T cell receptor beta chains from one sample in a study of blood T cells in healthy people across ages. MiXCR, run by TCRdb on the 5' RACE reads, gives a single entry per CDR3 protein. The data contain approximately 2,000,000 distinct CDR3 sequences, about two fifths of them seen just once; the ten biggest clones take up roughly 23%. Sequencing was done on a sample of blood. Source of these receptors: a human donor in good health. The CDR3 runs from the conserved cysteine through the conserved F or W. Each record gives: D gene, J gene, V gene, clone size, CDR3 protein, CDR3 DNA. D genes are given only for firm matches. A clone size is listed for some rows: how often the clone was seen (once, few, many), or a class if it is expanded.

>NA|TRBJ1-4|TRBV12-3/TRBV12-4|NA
CASSFNVAGANEKLFF
TGTGCCAGCAGTTTTAATGTGGCAGGGGCTAATGAAAAACTGTTTTTT
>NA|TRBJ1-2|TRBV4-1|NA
CASSQVTSGSNREAGYYGYTF
TGCGCCAGCAGCCAAGTTACTTCAGGGTCTAACCGGGAGGCTGGGTACTATGGCTACACCTTC
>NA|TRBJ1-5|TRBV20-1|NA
CSARDPTVGNQPQHF
TGCAGTGCTAGAGATCCGACAGTCGGCAATCAGCCCCAGCATTTT
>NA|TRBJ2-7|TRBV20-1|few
CSARVGGSLYEQYF
TGCAGTGCTAGAGTAGGCGGCAGCCTCTACGAGCAGTACTTC
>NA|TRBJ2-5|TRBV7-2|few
CASSLGSGGIETQYF
TGTGCCAGCAGCTTAGGGTCTGGGGGAATAGAGACCCAGTACTTC
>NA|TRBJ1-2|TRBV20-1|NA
CSAPIRGESNYGYTF
TGCAGTGCTCCGATTCGGGGGGAGAGTAACTATGGCTACACCTTC
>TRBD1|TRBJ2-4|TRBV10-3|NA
CAISPDRGDIQYF
TGTGCCATCAGTCCGGACAGGGGGGACATTCAGTACTTC
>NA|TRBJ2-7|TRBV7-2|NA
CASSSLEEQYF
TGTGCCAGCAGCTCCCTTGAGGAGCAGTACTTC
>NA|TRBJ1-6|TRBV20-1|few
CSDPVSPLHF
TGCAGTGACCCGGTTTCACCCCTCCACTTT
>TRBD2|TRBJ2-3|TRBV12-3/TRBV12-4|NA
CASSPSRGDTDTQYF
TGTGCCAGCAGCCCCTCACGGGGGGACACAGATACGCAGTATTTT
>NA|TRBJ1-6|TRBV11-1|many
CASSLDADWNSPLHF
TGTGCCAGCAGCTTAGACGCGGACTGGAATTCACCCCTCCACTTT
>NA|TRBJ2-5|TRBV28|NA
CASSLWDGDKETQYF
TGTGCCAGCAGTTTGTGGGATGGCGATAAAGAGACCCAGTACTTC
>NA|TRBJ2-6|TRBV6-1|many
CASSVQAPGGANVLTF
TGTGCCAGCAGTGTTCAGGCCCCTGGGGGGGCCAACGTCCTGACTTTC
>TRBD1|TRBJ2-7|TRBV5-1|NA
CASRSQGSYEQYF
TGCGCCAGCAGATCACAGGGGTCCTACGAGCAGTACTTC
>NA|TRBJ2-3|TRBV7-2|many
CASSSRWDTQYF
TGTGCCAGCAGCTCCCGGTGGGATACGCAGTATTTT
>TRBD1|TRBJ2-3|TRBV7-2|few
CASSARQGVSTDTQYF
TGTGCCAGCAGCGCCAGACAGGGGGTGAGCACAGATACGCAGTATTTT
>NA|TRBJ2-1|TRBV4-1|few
CASSQGRVRYNEQFF
TGCGCCAGCAGCCAAGGGAGGGTTAGGTACAATGAGCAGTTCTTC